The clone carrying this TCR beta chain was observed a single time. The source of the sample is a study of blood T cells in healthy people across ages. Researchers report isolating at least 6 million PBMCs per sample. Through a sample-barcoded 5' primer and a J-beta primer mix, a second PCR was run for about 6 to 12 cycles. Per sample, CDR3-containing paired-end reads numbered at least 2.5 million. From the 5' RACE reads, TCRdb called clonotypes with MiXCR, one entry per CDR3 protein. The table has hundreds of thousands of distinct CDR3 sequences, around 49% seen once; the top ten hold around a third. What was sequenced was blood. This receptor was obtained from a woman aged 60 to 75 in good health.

Here the CDR3 DNA reads TGTGCCAGCTCACCGGGACCCAATTCACCCCTCCACTTT. Protein sequence: CASSPGPNSPLHF. V is TRBV18 and J is TRBJ1-6, with D possibly being TRBD1 (5 bases). Trimming took 3 bases from V and 7 from J, leaving 7 bases between them. The germline CDR1 and CDR2 sequences are KGHSH and LQKENI. This CDR3 is 13 amino acids long.